The next 5 T cell receptor beta chains were all read from a single sample in a study of metastatic and nonmetastatic thyroid tumors. TCRdb redid the clone calls on the PCR reads using MiXCR. The sample includes 35,000 to 45,000 clones, around 2.9% of them seen just once. Every patient underwent thyroid surgery untreated. Source material: blood. The receptors were gathered from a female donor with papillary thyroid cancer or a benign thyroid nodule (not recorded which). Some clones in this sample may be carry-over from other donors' samples.

This clone was observed at least ten times. V gene TRBV27 combines with J gene TRBJ2-1; possibly TRBD1 for D (5 bases). This CDR3 is built from 16 residues. Germline values: CDR1 MNHEY, CDR2 SMNVEV (reference sequence). Trimming left V 3 bases short and J 0 bases short, with 12 bases between. Written as DNA, the CDR3 is TGTGCCAGCAGTTTTATTACAGACAGCTCCTACAATGAGCAGTTCTTC. Translating it yields CASSFITDSSYNEQFF.

This clone occurred many times. V usage is TRBV6-5 and J usage is TRBJ2-2; D perhaps matches TRBD2 (5 bases). The germline V and J ends were trimmed by 0 bases and 7 bases, with 12 bases remaining between them. CDR1 is MNHEY and CDR2 is SVGAGI in the germline V gene. The CDR3 covers 15 residues. The DNA for the CDR3 is TGTGCCAGCAGTTACTCGATTACGGGGAACGGGGAGCTGTTTTTT. It is translated as CASSYSITGNGELFF.

This clone came up a few times. The chain uses TRBV27 and TRBJ2-1, with 9 bases lining up with TRBD2. The CDR3 loop spans 16 amino acids. The J segment lost 0 bases and the V segment lost 1 base, leaving 1 base of the junction unmatched. The V gene's germline CDR1 is MNHEY and CDR2 SMNVEV (reference sequence). The CDR3 DNA sequence: TGTGCCAGCAGTTTATTGACTAGCGGCTCCTACAATGAGCAGTTCTTC. Protein: CASSLLTSGSYNEQFF.

This clone was seen more than once but under ten times. The gene calls are TRBV25-1 and TRBJ1-2; 7 bases align to TRBD1. The CDR3 consists of 14 residues. Trimming took 1 base from V and 7 from J; bases not matched to a gene: 6. Germline V gene data show CDR1 as MGHDK and CDR2 as SYGVNS. Here the CDR3 DNA reads TGTGCCAGCAGTGAATCGGGGGACAGCGCTGGCTACACCTTC. Its protein product is CASSESGDSAGYTF.

This clone was counted many times. The chain is built from TRBV5-1 and TRBJ2-5; 11 positions match TRBD2. Trimming removed 0 bases from V and 4 bases from J; junction bases left unmatched: 5. CDR3 size: 16 residues. Germline lookup yields CDR1 SGHRS and CDR2 YFSETQ. The CDR3 is CASSLVAGGIGETQYF. The CDR3 nucleotides are TGCGCCAGCAGCTTGGTAGCGGGAGGGATTGGAGAGACCCAGTACTTC.